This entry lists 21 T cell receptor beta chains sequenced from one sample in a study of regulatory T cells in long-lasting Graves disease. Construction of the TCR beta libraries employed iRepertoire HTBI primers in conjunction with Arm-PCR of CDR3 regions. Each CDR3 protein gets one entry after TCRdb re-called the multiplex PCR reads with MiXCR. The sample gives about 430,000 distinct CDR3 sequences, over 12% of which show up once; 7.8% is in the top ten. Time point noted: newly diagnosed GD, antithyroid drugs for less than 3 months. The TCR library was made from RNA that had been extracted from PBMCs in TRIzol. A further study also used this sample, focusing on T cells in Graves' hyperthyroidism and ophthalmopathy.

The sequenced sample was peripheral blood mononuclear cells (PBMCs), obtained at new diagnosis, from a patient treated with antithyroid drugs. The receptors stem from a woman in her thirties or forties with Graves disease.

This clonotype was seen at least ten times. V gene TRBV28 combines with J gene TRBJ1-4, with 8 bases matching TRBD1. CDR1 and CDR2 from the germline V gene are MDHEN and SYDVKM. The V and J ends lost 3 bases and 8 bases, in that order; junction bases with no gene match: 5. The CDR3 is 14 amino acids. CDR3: CASSFGTGGEKLFF. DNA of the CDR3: TGTGCCAGCAGTTTTGGAACAGGGGGGGAAAAACTGTTTTTT.

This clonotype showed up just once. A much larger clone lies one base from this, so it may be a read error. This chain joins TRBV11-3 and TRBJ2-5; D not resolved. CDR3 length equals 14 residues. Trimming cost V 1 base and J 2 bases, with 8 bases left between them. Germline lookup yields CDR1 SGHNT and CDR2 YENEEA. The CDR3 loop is CASSLVVWQETQYF. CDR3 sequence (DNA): TGTGCCAGCAGCTTAGTCGTGTGGCAAGAGACCCAGTACTTC. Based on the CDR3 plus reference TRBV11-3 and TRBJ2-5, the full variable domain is EAGVVQSPRYKIIEKKQPVAFWCNPISGHNTLYWYLQNLGQGPELLIRYENEEAVDDSQLPKDRFSAERLKGVDSTLKIQPAELGDSAVYLCASSLVVWQETQYFGPGTRLLVL.

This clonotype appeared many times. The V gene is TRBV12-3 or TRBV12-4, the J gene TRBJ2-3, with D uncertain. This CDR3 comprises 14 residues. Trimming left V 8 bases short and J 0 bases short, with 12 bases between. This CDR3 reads CASDGEGSTDTQYF. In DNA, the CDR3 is TGTGCCAGCGACGGAGAAGGTAGCACAGATACGCAGTATTTT.

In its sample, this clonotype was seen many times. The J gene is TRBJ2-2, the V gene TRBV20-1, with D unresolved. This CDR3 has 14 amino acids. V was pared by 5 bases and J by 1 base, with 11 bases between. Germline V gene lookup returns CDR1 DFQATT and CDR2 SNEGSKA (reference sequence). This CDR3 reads CSALNRQNTGELFF. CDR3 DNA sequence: TGCAGTGCTTTAAACAGACAGAACACCGGGGAGCTGTTTTTT.

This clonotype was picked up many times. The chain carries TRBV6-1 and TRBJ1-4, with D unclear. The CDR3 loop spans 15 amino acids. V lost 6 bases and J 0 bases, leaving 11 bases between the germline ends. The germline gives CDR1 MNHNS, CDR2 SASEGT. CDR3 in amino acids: CASSFTPATNEKLFF. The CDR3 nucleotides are TGTGCCAGCAGCTTTACACCTGCAACTAATGAAAAACTGTTTTTT.

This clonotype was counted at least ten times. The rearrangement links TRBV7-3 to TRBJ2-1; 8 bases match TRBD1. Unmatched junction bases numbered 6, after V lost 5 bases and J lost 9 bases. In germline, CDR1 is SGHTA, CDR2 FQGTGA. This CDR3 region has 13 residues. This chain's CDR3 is CASSTDREGEQFF. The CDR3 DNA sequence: TGTGCCAGCAGCACGGACAGGGAAGGTGAGCAGTTCTTC. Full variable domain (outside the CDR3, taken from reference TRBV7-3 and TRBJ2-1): GAGVSQTPSNKVTEKGKYVELRCDPISGHTALYWYRQSLGQGPEFLIYFQGTGAADDSGLPNDRFFAVRPEGSVSTLKIQRTERGDSAVYLCASSTDREGEQFFGPGTRLTVL.

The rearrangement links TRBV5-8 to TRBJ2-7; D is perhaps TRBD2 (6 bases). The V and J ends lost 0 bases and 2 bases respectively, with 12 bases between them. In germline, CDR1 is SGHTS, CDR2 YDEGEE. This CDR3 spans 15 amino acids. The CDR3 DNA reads TGTGCCAGCAGCTTGGGTTTTGGCGGGGCCTACGAGCAGTACTTC. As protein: CASSLGFGGAYEQYF. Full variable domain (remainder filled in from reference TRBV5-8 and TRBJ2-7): EAGVTQSPTHLIKTRGQQATLRCSPISGHTSVYWYQQALGLGLQFLLWYDEGEERNRGNFPPRFSGRQFPNYSSELNVNALELEDSALYLCASSLGFGGAYEQYFGPGTRLTVT.

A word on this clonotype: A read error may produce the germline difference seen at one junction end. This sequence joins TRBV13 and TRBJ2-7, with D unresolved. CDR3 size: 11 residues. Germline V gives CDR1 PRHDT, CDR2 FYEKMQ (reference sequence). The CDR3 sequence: CASSSLDGWNF. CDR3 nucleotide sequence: TGTGCCAGCAGCTCCCTGGACGGGTGGAACTTC.

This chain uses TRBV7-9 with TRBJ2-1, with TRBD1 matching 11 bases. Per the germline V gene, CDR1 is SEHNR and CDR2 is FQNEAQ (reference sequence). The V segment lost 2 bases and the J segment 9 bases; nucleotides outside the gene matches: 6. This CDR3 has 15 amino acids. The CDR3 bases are TGTGCCAGCAGCTTACCGAGGACAGGGGGCCCTGAGCAGTTCTTC. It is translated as CASSLPRTGGPEQFF.

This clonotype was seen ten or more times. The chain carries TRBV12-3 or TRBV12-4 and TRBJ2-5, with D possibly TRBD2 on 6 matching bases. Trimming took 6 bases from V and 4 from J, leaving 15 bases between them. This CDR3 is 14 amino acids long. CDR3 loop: CASRPTVEGETQYF. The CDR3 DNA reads TGTGCCAGCAGGCCAACGGTGGAGGGAGAGACCCAGTACTTC.

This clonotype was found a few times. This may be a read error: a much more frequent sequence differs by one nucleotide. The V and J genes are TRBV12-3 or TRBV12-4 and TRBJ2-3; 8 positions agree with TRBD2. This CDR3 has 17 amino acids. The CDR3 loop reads CASSLGLASADTDAQYF. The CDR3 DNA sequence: TGTGCCAGCAGCTTAGGACTAGCCTCGGCAGACACAGATGCGCAGTATTTT.

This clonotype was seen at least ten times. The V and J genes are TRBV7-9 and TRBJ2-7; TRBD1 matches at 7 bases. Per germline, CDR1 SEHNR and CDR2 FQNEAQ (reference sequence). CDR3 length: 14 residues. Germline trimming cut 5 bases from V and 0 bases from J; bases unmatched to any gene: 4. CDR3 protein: CASSDNRGSYEQYF. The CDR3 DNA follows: TGTGCCAGCAGCGATAACAGGGGCTCCTACGAGCAGTACTTC.

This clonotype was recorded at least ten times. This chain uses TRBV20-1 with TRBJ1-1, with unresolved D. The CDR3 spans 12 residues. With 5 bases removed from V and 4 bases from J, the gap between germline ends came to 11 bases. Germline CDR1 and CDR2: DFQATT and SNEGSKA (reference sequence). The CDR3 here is CSAGRHTTEAFF. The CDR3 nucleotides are TGCAGTGCTGGTAGACATACCACTGAAGCTTTCTTT.

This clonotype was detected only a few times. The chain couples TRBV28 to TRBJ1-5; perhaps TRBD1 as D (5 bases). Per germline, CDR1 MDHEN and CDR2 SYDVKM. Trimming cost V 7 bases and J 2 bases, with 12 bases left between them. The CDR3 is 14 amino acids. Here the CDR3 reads CASTTLGGNQPQHF. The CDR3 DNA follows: TGTGCCAGCACCACTTTGGGGGGCAATCAGCCCCAGCATTTT.

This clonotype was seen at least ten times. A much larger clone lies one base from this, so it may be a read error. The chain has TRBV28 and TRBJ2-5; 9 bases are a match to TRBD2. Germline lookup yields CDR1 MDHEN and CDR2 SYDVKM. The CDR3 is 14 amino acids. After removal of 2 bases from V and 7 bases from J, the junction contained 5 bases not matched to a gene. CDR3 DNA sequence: TGTGCCAGCAGTTTAAGACTAGCGGTAGTGACCCAGTACTTC. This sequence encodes CASSLRLAVVTQYF. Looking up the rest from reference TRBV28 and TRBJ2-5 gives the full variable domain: DVKVTQSSRYLVKRTGEKVFLECVQDMDHENMFWYRQDPGLGLRLIYFSYDVKMKEKGDIPEGYSVSREKKERFSLILESASTNQTSMYLCASSLRLAVVTQYFGPGTRLLVL.

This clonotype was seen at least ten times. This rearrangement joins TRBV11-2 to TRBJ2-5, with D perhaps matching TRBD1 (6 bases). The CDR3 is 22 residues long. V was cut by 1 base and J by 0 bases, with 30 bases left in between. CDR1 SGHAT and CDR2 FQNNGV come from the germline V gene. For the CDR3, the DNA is TGTGCCAGCAGCTTAGGAGTGCGTTCGGCCGAGAACCCCACAGGGTACCAAGAGACCCAGTACTTC. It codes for CASSLGVRSAENPTGYQETQYF.

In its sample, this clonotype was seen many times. The CDR3 DNA is TGTGCCAGCAGCCAAGCTTTGGTCGGGGAGCTGTTTTTT. Protein sequence: CASSQALVGELFF. The J gene is TRBJ2-2, the V gene TRBV14; D unclear. This CDR3 spans 13 amino acids. Per germline, CDR1 SGHDN and CDR2 FVKESK. Trimming took 1 base from V and 7 from J, leaving 7 bases between them.

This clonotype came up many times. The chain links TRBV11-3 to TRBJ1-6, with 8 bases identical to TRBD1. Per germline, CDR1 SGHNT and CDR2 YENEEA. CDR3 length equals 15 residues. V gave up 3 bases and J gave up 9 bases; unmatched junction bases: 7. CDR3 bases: TGTGCCAGCAGCTTTAACGGACAGGGAATTTCACCCCTCCACTTT. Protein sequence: CASSFNGQGISPLHF.

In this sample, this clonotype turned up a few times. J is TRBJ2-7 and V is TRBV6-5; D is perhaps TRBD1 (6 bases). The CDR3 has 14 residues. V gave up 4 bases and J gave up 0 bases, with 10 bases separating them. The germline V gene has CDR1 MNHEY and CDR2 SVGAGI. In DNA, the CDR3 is TGTGCCAGCAGTTCCCCGACAGGCTCCTACGAGCAGTACTTC. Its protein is CASSSPTGSYEQYF.

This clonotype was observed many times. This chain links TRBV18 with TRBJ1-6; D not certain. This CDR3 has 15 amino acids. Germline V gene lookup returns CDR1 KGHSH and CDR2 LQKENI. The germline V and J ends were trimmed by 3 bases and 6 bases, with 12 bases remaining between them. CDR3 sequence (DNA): TGTGCCAGCTCACCCCCTCAAGGGATTAATTCACCCCTCCACTTT. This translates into CASSPPQGINSPLHF.

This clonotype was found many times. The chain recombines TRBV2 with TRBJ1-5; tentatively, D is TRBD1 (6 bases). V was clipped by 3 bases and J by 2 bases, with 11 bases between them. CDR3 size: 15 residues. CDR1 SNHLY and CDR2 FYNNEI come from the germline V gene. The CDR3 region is CASSDRGQGNQPQHF. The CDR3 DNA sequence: TGTGCCAGCAGTGACAGGGGACAAGGCAATCAGCCCCAGCATTTT.